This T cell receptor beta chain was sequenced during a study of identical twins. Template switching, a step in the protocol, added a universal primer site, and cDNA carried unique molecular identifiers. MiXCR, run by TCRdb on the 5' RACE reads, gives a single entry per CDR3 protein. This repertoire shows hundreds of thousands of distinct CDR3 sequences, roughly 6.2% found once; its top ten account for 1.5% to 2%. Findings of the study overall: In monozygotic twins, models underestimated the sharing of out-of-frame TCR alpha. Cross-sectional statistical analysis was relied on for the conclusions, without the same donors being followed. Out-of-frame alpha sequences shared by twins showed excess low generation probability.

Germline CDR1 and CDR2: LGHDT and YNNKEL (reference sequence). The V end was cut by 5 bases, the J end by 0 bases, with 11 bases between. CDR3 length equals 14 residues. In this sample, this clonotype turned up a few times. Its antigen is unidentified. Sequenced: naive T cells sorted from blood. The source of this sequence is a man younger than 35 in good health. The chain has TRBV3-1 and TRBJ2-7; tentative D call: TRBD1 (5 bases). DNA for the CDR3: TGTGCCAGCAGCTCATGGGGCGGCTCCTACGAGCAGTACTTC. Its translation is CASSSWGGSYEQYF.